These 18 T cell receptor beta chains originate from one sample sequenced in a study of blood T cells in healthy people across ages. Primed by a sample-barcoded 5' primer and a J-beta primer mix, a second PCR proceeded for roughly 7 to 11 cycles. In TCRdb, the 5' RACE reads were re-called with MiXCR into one record per CDR3 protein. This table holds 720,000 or so distinct CDR3 sequences, over 40% found once. Sample: blood. The source of these receptors is an elderly man in good health.

This sequence joins TRBV10-2 and TRBJ2-3, with 10 bases lining up with TRBD2. The CDR3 has 15 amino acids. J was trimmed by 4 bases and V by 8 bases; bases with no gene match: 9. Germline loops: CDR1 WSHSY, CDR2 SAAADI. CDR3 sequence: CASFGASGSPDTQYF. The CDR3 region has the DNA TGCGCCAGCTTCGGGGCTAGCGGGAGCCCAGATACGCAGTATTTT.

The chain combines TRBV5-1 with TRBJ2-1, with 13 bases identical to TRBD2. The J segment lost 5 bases and the V segment lost 7 bases, leaving 9 bases of the junction unmatched. The germline V gene encodes CDR1 SGHRS and CDR2 YFSETQ. CDR3 length equals 16 residues. CDR3: CASYRTSGSGHNEQFF. In DNA form, the CDR3 reads TGCGCCAGCTACCGGACTAGCGGGAGTGGGCACAATGAGCAGTTCTTC.

This clonotype was observed at least ten times. This chain links TRBV29-1 with TRBJ2-7; perhaps TRBD1 as D (6 bases). The germline CDR1 and CDR2 sequences are SQVTM and ANQGSEA. This CDR3 spans 12 amino acids. V was cut by 6 bases and J by 2 bases, with 11 bases left in between. The CDR3 sequence: CSVQGRAYEQYF. Here the CDR3 DNA reads TGCAGCGTACAGGGTCGCGCCTACGAGCAGTACTTC.

In this sample, this clonotype turned up a few times. The chain is built from TRBV7-2 and TRBJ2-5; D is perhaps TRBD1 or TRBD2 (5 bases each). With 4 bases removed from V and 4 bases from J, the gap between germline ends came to 13 bases. Looked up from germline, CDR1 is SGHTA and CDR2 is FQGNSA. CDR3 length: 14 residues. As DNA, the CDR3 is TGTGCCAGCAGCTCGGGACGGAATGGAGAGACCCAGTACTTC. Encoded protein: CASSSGRNGETQYF.

About this clonotype itself: This may stem from a read error, because a much larger clone lies one nucleotide away. V is TRBV10-3 and J is TRBJ2-1; the match to TRBD1 covers 11 bases. This CDR3 has 14 residues. Per the germline V gene, CDR1 is ENHRY and CDR2 is SYGVKD. V shed 6 bases and J 7 bases; nucleotides not matched to a gene: 5. CDR3 DNA: TGTGCCATCAGACGGGGGACAGGGGGGAATGAGCAGTTCTTC. Protein product: CAIRRGTGGNEQFF.

This clonotype occurred a few times. V usage is TRBV29-1 and J usage is TRBJ2-1; TRBD2 matches at 12 bases. Germline V gene lookup returns CDR1 SQVTM and CDR2 ANQGSEA. The CDR3 has 20 amino acids. V shed 4 bases, J shed 4 bases, and the junction held 20 bases outside the gene matches. This CDR3 reads CSVGGDRGRASGRDYNEQFF. The CDR3, as DNA: TGCAGCGTTGGAGGAGACAGGGGGCGGGCTAGCGGGAGGGATTACAATGAGCAGTTCTTC.

This chain links TRBV25-1 with TRBJ2-7; 11 bases fit TRBD2. Germline lookup yields CDR1 MGHDK and CDR2 SYGVNS. This CDR3 contains 14 residues. Unmatched junction bases numbered 7, after V lost 6 bases and J lost 6 bases. This CDR3 reads CASSVLAGESEQYF. CDR3 nucleotide sequence: TGTGCCAGCAGCGTACTAGCGGGAGAGAGCGAGCAGTACTTC.

This clonotype was seen more than once but under ten times. V gene TRBV7-2 combines with J gene TRBJ1-2; D gene unclear. Germline V gene lookup returns CDR1 SGHTA and CDR2 FQGNSA. CDR3 length: 14 residues. V was cut by 1 base and J by 3 bases, with 9 bases left in between. The CDR3 nucleotides read TGTGCCAGCAGCTTAGTAGCCAGTGACTATGGCTACACCTTC. Translated: CASSLVASDYGYTF.

J is TRBJ2-5 and V is TRBV6-5; D remains unclear. The CDR3 runs to 16 residues. Germline V gives CDR1 MNHEY, CDR2 SVGAGI. Trimming left V 0 bases short and J 2 bases short, with 13 bases between. CDR3 protein: CASSYSRGRMQETQYF. As DNA, the CDR3 is TGTGCCAGCAGTTACTCGAGAGGCAGGATGCAAGAGACCCAGTACTTC.

This rearrangement joins TRBV3-1 to TRBJ2-1, with D unclear. TRBJ2-7 explains the end of the DNA better; the J call may be wrong. This CDR3 comprises 16 residues. Germline loops: CDR1 LGHDT, CDR2 YNNKEL (reference sequence). Here the CDR3 DNA reads TGTGCCAGCAGCCAAGGCCCCCGGCTAGATTACAATGAGCAGTACTTC. Protein sequence: CASSQGPRLDYNEQYF.

J is TRBJ2-3 and V is TRBV6-1; 11 bases agree with TRBD2. The CDR3 runs to 18 residues. CDR1 MNHNS and CDR2 SASEGT come from the germline V gene. V lost 7 bases and J lost 1; bases outside the gene matches: 13. CDR3: CASKPGSGRVGGTDTQYF. For the CDR3, the DNA is TGTGCCAGCAAACCGGGTAGCGGGAGGGTCGGGGGCACAGATACGCAGTATTTT.

This clonotype was seen a handful of times. The gene calls are TRBV9 and TRBJ2-2; D is tentatively TRBD1 or TRBD2 (6 bases each). In germline, CDR1 is SGDLS, CDR2 YYNGEE. Trimming removed 0 bases at V and 4 bases at J, with 13 bases between. The CDR3 runs to 16 residues. In DNA form, the CDR3 reads TGTGCCAGCAGCGTAGTGGGGGCGGGGAGCACCGGGGAGCTGTTTTTT. This encodes CASSVVGAGSTGELFF.

The sample holds many counts of this clonotype. The chain uses TRBV5-5 and TRBJ2-5; 11 nucleotides agree with TRBD2. The trim removed 2 bases at V and 7 bases at J, leaving 4 bases unmatched. Germline CDR1 SGHKS, CDR2 YYEKEE (reference sequence). This CDR3 is 14 amino acids long. Here the CDR3 DNA reads TGTGCCAGCAGCTTACTAGCGGGGGAAGGGACCCAGTACTTC. Translated, it gives CASSLLAGEGTQYF.

This chain links TRBV5-1 with TRBJ2-1, with 8 positions matching TRBD1. CDR3 size: 15 residues. Germline CDR1 and CDR2: SGHRS and YFSETQ. The junction had 12 bases not matched to a gene; V was cut back by 3 bases and J by 10 bases. The CDR3 reads CASSSGTGPRVEQFF. DNA for the CDR3: TGCGCCAGCAGCTCGGGGACAGGTCCCCGGGTCGAGCAGTTCTTC.

This clonotype appeared a few times. The chain recombines TRBV5-1 with TRBJ2-3, with 11 bases that match TRBD2. The CDR3 covers 16 residues. Losses at the gene ends were 3 bases for V and 8 bases for J; bases not matched to a gene: 11. Germline lookup yields CDR1 SGHRS and CDR2 YFSETQ. This CDR3 reads CASSYTSGGQSGTQYF. CDR3 in DNA: TGCGCCAGCAGCTATACTAGCGGGGGCCAGTCTGGTACGCAGTATTTT.

The genes are TRBV29-1 and TRBJ2-5; 9 positions agree with TRBD1. The CDR3 is 13 residues long. Per germline, CDR1 SQVTM and CDR2 ANQGSEA. V trimming: 6 bases; J trimming: 4 bases; junction bases outside the gene matches: 6. The CDR3 is CSVPGTGLETQYF. The CDR3 DNA is TGCAGCGTACCCGGGACAGGGTTAGAGACCCAGTACTTC.

The genes are TRBV4-3 and TRBJ2-3; weak D call: TRBD1 (6 bases). V lost 0 bases to trimming and J lost 6 bases, with 13 bases between them. The germline gives CDR1 LGHNA, CDR2 YSLEER. The CDR3 spans 15 residues. The CDR3 DNA follows: TGCGCCAGCAGCCAAGATGGGGGCCCCGGGGATACGCAGTATTTT. Protein product: CASSQDGGPGDTQYF.

This chain connects TRBV20-1 to TRBJ2-3, with 8 bases that match TRBD1. The CDR3 is 15 residues long. The germline CDR1 and CDR2 sequences are DFQATT and SNEGSKA (reference sequence). V shed 6 bases, J shed 1 base, and the junction held 9 bases outside the gene matches. In DNA, the CDR3 is TGCAGTGCCCATCAGGGGGCGCGACGCACAGATACGCAGTATTTT. It encodes CSAHQGARRTDTQYF.